The present entry profiles one T cell receptor (beta chain) with its context. Its antigen remains undetermined. Each sample's TRB amplification started from approximately 240 ng of peripheral blood genomic DNA, which corresponds to tens of thousands of genome equivalents. TRB rearrangements were amplified by multiplex PCR following a touch-down protocol, with the TRB-A and TRB-B primer pools mixed in one tube. Two consecutive PCR reactions with Phusion HS II polymerase added Illumina adapters and sample indices to the amplicons. Amplicons were gel-purified with the NucleoSpin Gel and PCR Clean-up kit, then quantified by Qubit and quality-checked on an Agilent 2100 Bioanalyzer. Libraries were sequenced on an Illumina MiSeq using 600-cycle, single-indexed, paired-end runs. The original pipeline was this. Alignment and assembly of TRB reads were performed with MiXCR version 2.1.12 and the default MiXCR reference library. A clone was defined by each unique CDR3 nucleotide sequence, and analysis was restricted to productive sequences with at least two reads. Repertoire diversity was assessed with alpha-parameterized diversity profiles (alpha 0 to 5), including the Shannon (alpha 1) and Simpson (alpha 2) indices, which were computed with an R script. Combinatorial TRB VJ usage was calculated with the tcR package and was compared between cohorts by principal component analysis performed with ade4. Using GLIPH, TCRbeta CDR3s were clustered on pairs of cohorts matched for age and read depth, and a Wilcoxon test was used to compare cluster frequencies. Each entry corresponds to one CDR3 protein sequence from reads that TCRdb reprocessed, and DNA is not given. The V and J calls, along with clone size, are taken from TCRdb and not from the paper's own processing. This sample's clone table shows 10,000 to 11,000 distinct CDR3 sequences. Around 4.4% of the sample lies in the top ten.

This record comes from a study of T cell clusters in autoimmune cytopenias (dated by TCRdb to between 2018 and 2020). Broadly, across the study: Among healthy donor controls, the mean age was 56 years, the median age was roughly 60 years, and about half of the roughly 43 were female. Per sample, TRB sequencing gave a median depth of roughly 52,000 reads and a median of about 2,500 distinct TRB clonotypes. TRB and IGH repertoires from peripheral blood were sequenced in autoimmune cytopenia patients at active disease and during treatment follow-up, with healthy, CLL and autoimmune hepatitis controls included alongside. The study aimed to test whether autoimmune cytopenia patients carry a disease-specific immune repertoire signature usable as a blood-based biomarker. For primary cytopenia, about two dozen age-matched healthy donors were used as controls, and for secondary cytopenia, around 15 age-matched CLL patients were used as controls. The comparison group for autoimmune hepatitis repertoires was under 30 healthy donors matched for age and sex. General conclusions and limits of the study: The GLIPH analysis suggested a lack of physiological T cell clusters in primary autoimmune cytopenia patients, since more than 40 clusters were exclusive to healthy donors whereas approximately 17 were exclusive to patients. The T cell clusters were defined only in silico, and the functional role of the clusters still needed to be validated experimentally. In the comparison of secondary cytopenia with CLL, no cluster-lack signature showed up, apparently because the dominant lymphoma-associated repertoire masked the signature. The TRB repertoire shifts, including less even repertoires in secondary cytopenia and CLL, mostly reflected lymphoma bias and not autoimmunity. About 3.3-fold more exclusive TRB clusters were observed in healthy donors than in active autoimmune hepatitis patients, consistent with an autoimmunity-wide signature.

There are 17 amino acids in the CDR3, from cysteine to phenylalanine inclusive. This entry has no DNA. From the germline V gene, CDR1 is MNHEY and CDR2 is SVGAGI. The same sample was also used in a study of T cell repertoires in aging, cancer and after chemotherapy. In that second paper, the authors write: Six donor age groups were covered, ranging from 30 or younger up to 70 or older, and each group contained at least three individuals. Control TCR repertoires from healthy donors were recorded over several months to years, and clear clonal overlap was observed across re-sampling. In total, the full dataset held 7.5 million to 9.5 million TCR reads. Significantly lower blood TCR diversity and higher clonality were observed in untreated patients with hematological or solid cancers than in age-matched healthy donors. In healthy donors, the drop in TCR diversity with age came mainly from a loss of richness, whereas in cancer patients a loss of evenness also played a part. An increase in median generation probability over the chemotherapy interval was observed in both cancer cohorts, suggesting that the repertoire was reconstituted through rebound thymic output. The authors noted that the repertoire data do not allow conclusions about immunological memory after chemotherapy. To examine immunoaging and T cell reconstitution after chemotherapy, the study profiled TCR beta repertoires in peripheral blood from healthy donors and cancer patients. Alongside fewer than 100 healthy donors serving as a reference group, the cohort included approximately 220 cancer patients, of whom some 91 had hematological cancers and 110 to 140 had solid cancers. Processing of the TRB sequences was carried out with MiXCR versions 2.12 and 3.0.5. The repertoire metrics were Shannon diversity, evenness, clonality (calculated as one minus evenness), and diversity profiles parameterized by alpha from 0 to 5. Generation probabilities of clones in paired pre- and post-chemotherapy samples were computed with the IGoR algorithm.

The origin of this receptor is a human donor in good health. The rearrangement joined TRBV6-5 to TRBJ2-5; TCRdb lists TRBD2, though no DNA is available to test this call. The source material was peripheral blood. CDR3 loop: CASRPLAGGHNQETQYF.